This TCR beta chain derives from a study of T cell repertoires in cytomegalovirus infection. From the reads, TCRdb called clonotypes with MiXCR, one entry per CDR3 protein. The sample lists about 740,000 distinct CDR3 sequences, about 30% occurring once. This clonotype was counted many times. Antigen specificity is unknown. V was cut by 1 base and J by 6 bases, with 9 bases left in between. The CDR3 loop spans 14 amino acids. Germline CDR1 is SGHTA and CDR2 is FQGNSA. Material: cultured PBMCs, obtained from culture after CMV antigen stimulation. This receptor was taken from a human donor in good health (CMV status not recorded). Some clones in this sample may be carry-over from other donors' samples. The V call is TRBV7-2, the J call TRBJ2-2; D is perhaps TRBD2 (6 bases). The CDR3 DNA reads as TGTGCCAGCAGCTTAGATTGGGGGGCCGGGGAGCTGTTTTTT. This encodes CASSLDWGAGELFF.